This TCR beta chain stems from a study of cytomegalovirus exposure and HLA in healthy donors. Points from the study as a whole: In presence/absence analyses, roughly uniform sequencing depth across donors was assumed. A missense variant in DCLRE1C was later tied to TCR beta V- and J-gene trimming.

13 Jbeta primers and 60 Vbeta primers were used for the PCR. Using immunoSEQ multiplex PCR, the repertoire was profiled, and TCRdb retains in-frame clones only, with some absent. The sample includes around 140,000 clones, about two thirds of them seen just once. CDR1 and CDR2 (germline): SGHTA, FQGNSA. This CDR3 is built from 15 residues. V gave up 5 bases and J gave up 3 bases; unmatched junction bases: 8. This clone occurred a few times. Its antigen is unidentified. The sequence derives from a man aged 50 or older in good health and CMV-seropositive. The specimen sequenced was PBMCs. The V gene is TRBV7-2, the J gene TRBJ1-2; 8 bases map to TRBD1. The CDR3: CASSAYPTGDYGYTF. As DNA, the CDR3 is TGTGCCAGCAGCGCCTACCCGACAGGGGACTATGGCTACACCTTC.